This T cell receptor (beta chain) was documented in a study of T cell repertoires in cytomegalovirus infection. Study context: Both a matching HLA type and CMV infection were indicated by public TCR beta signatures.

On this clonotype: The junction departs from germline at one end; a sequencing error may be responsible.

The CDR3 has 18 amino acids. Germline CDR1 reads SGHTA; CDR2 reads FQGNSA. TCRdb redid the calling of the reads with MiXCR, one entry per CDR3 protein. The sample contains around 740,000 distinct CDR3 sequences, less than 40% of which appear only once. The TCR originated in a human donor in good health (CMV status not recorded). Some clones in this sample may be carry-over from other donors' samples. This chain connects TRBV7-2 to TRBJ1-6, with D maybe TRBD1 (6 bases). Sequences were obtained from PBMCs. CDR3 sequence (DNA): TGTGCCAGCAGCTTAGCGCTGAGGGGGGGCCAGCTTAATTCAGCCCTCCACTTT. Translating gives CASSLALRGGQLNSALHF.